This T cell receptor beta chain is from a study of tumor-infiltrating lymphocytes in primary liver carcinoma. Note on this clonotype: Its specificity is not known.

Germline DNA was extracted alongside blood RNA, which was obtained from unsorted whole blood. Study outcomes and limitations: Tumor-adjacent and tumor-blood pairs displayed less overlap than did pairs of tumor regions.

Reverse transcription of roughly 0.5 ug total RNA with a constant-region primer produced TCR beta cDNA. Sequencing libraries for TCR beta derived from three nested multiplex PCR rounds that used slightly modified ARM-PCR. TCRdb re-analysed the multiplex PCR reads in MiXCR, keeping a single row per CDR3 protein. The data contain hundreds of thousands of distinct CDR3 sequences, about 60% of them singletons. The receptor was isolated from a man aged 35 to 55 with primary liver carcinoma and hepatitis B virus infection. Sequencing was performed on peripheral blood.

CDR3 sequence (DNA): TGCGCCAGCATCCTCGGGACAGGAAACAATGAGCAGTTCTTC. Translated: CASILGTGNNEQFF. The chain recombines TRBV5-1 with TRBJ2-1; 8 bases line up with TRBD1. V lost 6 bases, J lost 5 bases, and 7 bases stayed unmatched. There are 14 residues in the CDR3. CDR1 SGHRS and CDR2 YFSETQ come from the germline V gene. Supplemented by reference TRBV5-1 and TRBJ2-1, the full variable domain reads KAGVTQTPRYLIKTRGQQVTLSCSPISGHRSVSWYQQTPGQGLQFLFEYFSETQRNKGNFPGRFSGRQFSNSRSEMNVSTLELGDSALYLCASILGTGNNEQFFGPGTRLTVL.